Below, one T cell receptor beta chain is given with its context. What it binds is unknown. 5'RACE with constant-segment primers yielded barcoded, UMI-tagged TCR alpha and TCR beta cDNA libraries. MiXCR, applied by TCRdb to the 5' RACE reads, yields one record per CDR3 protein. The sample includes about 150,000 distinct CDR3 sequences, roughly 6.2% seen only once; the top ten take approximately 2.2%. The sample is drawn from a study of T-cell memory formation after mild COVID-19. Study conclusions and caveats: For second-wave clones that peaked at day 37, SARS-CoV-2 specificity went unverified. Shrinking CD4+ clones were chiefly CM and EM; CD8+ ones were chiefly EMRA.

The CDR3 runs 13 residues. V lost 6 bases and J lost 3; bases outside the gene matches: 3. Germline V lookup: CDR1 DFQATT, CDR2 SNEGSKA (reference sequence). The rearrangement joins TRBV20-1 to TRBJ2-7; 12 positions match TRBD2. Sample: PBMCs or a T cell subset sorted from them (not recorded which). The TCR sequence derives from an adult woman who had mild COVID-19 (a few samples of this study predate the infection). Cell type and time point are not known. Here the CDR3 reads CSATSGSNYEQYF. The CDR3 coding sequence is TGCAGTGCGACTAGCGGGAGCAACTACGAGCAGTACTTC.